This TCR beta chain is drawn from a study of molecular identifiers for immune sequencing clone quantification (dated by TCRdb to between 2017 and 2018). With respect to the entire study: For a replicate experiment, the RNA from either around 20,000 or 99,000 naive CD8 T cells was divided into five aliquots, and four of those aliquots went on to sequencing. This methods study benchmarked molecular-identifier clustering-based TCR repertoire sequencing (MIDCIRS) and TCR RNA copy counting, using CD8 T cells to do so. The investigation overall reported the following: Naive libraries contained spiked-in Jurkat TCR RNA (approximately 10 copies' worth), which is not part of the donor repertoire. Identical TCR molecules sharing a barcode could cause highly expanded clone sizes to be underestimated. In CMV-specific effector cells, clones with more than 20 RNA copies contained over 99% of molecules, whereas in naive cells such clones contained under 1% of molecules. When barcode sub-clustering was left out, chimeric consensus sequences inflated TCR diversity, with chimeras reaching as high as 47%. Approximately 2.7 recovered TCR RNA copies per cell were obtained by modeling, versus about 10 by digital PCR, implying a capture efficiency of 30% to 35%. Even against a background of about a million naive CD8 T cells, spiked-in Jurkat TCR RNA amounting to a single cell's worth was reported to be detectable.

A note on this clonotype: This clone's antigen is unknown. It has no much larger one-base neighbor in the sample; base qualities were not kept.

CDR1 and CDR2, looked up from the germline V gene (reference sequence), are DFQATT and SNEGSKA. Including cysteine and phenylalanine, the CDR3 has 15 amino acids. Just CDR3 DNA is preserved here, 45 bases in frame from base 1. V loses 6 bases, J loses 3 bases, and the germline ends lie 18 bases apart. The library was built by means of PCR. Sequencing was carried out with a NextSeq 500. Bulk TCR libraries were made following a previously described method, with the TCR primers given in Table S5. Purification of total RNA was performed with the Qiagen AllPrep DNA/RNA kit. Before analysis, reads from multiple sequencing runs of the same library were pooled. On the authors' methods: Only reads with exact TCR constant sequence were kept, trimmed to 150 nt, and grouped by their 12-nt molecular barcodes. Reads inside each barcode group were sub-clustered using a 15% Levenshtein threshold, and a quality-weighted consensus sequence was constructed for each RNA molecule. Non-functional sequences were filtered out, along with any lower-count sequence sitting one edit away from another sequence. Barcode sub-clusters with fewer than 20% of the maximum read count were removed, based on fitting two negative binomial distributions. The public reads were reanalyzed by TCRdb: fastp trimming at Q25, MiXCR alignment, in-frame beta chains only. One record per CDR3 amino acid sequence lists the most common genes and DNA. Here the V and J calls rest on TCRdb's processing, not on the authors' analysis. This sample is represented by about half a million distinct CDR3 sequences; 25% of them were singletons. 0.7% to 0.9% of the sample goes to the ten largest clones.

Libraries of naive CD8 T cells were generated from around 20,000 to 990,000 sorted cells, with 10%, 30% or 50% of the purified RNA used. Naive CD8 T cells were FACS-sorted as CD8+CD4-CCR7+CD45RA+ on a BD FACSAria II into RLT Plus buffer. To test detection sensitivity, Jurkat RNA equivalent to over 8 TCR copies was spiked into samples of about 18,000-1,000,000 naive CD8 T cells. CD8 T cells were enriched with RosetteSep CD8+ T Cell Enrichment Cocktail and Ficoll-Paque, followed by ACK red cell lysis. The TCR was taken from a human donor in good health. Some libraries in this study had Jurkat cell RNA spiked in. Source material: naive CD8+ T cells from blood, with Jurkat cell RNA spiked in. The meaning of the sample's cell subset or site label: FACS-sorted CD8+CD4-CCR7+CD45RA+ naive T cells. The sequence links TRBV20-1 to TRBJ1-5; the best D guess is TRBD1, with 6 bases matching. The CDR3: CSAGGGGGANQPQHF. Here is the DNA: TGCAGTGCAGGAGGGGGTGGGGGAGCCAATCAGCCCCAGCATTTT.